This TCR beta chain is drawn from a study of regulatory T cells in long-lasting Graves disease. Study as a whole: Recently diagnosed Graves' patients had received antithyroid drugs for under 3 months. Study-wide results and caveats: The number of shared public clonotypes was higher in persistent patients (2,741) than new patients (more than 850).

This clonotype has a count of ten or more. No antigen is known for it. Investigators prepared the TCR beta libraries by applying iRepertoire HTBI primers and Arm-PCR of CDR3 regions. Using its own MiXCR run on the multiplex PCR reads, TCRdb lists one record per CDR3 protein. The profile shows around 500,000 distinct CDR3 sequences, around 12% of them singletons. This CDR3 has 13 residues. Per germline, CDR1 MDHEN and CDR2 SYDVKM. V dropped 1 base and J dropped 12 bases, with 13 bases sitting between them. The sample's time point: newly diagnosed GD, antithyroid drugs for less than 3 months. PBMCs were the source of the RNA used for TCR sequencing. The patients were drawn from one endocrinology department in Xi'an, China. In addition, the sample was reused for a study of T cells in Graves' hyperthyroidism and ophthalmopathy. From that second work: In the first-round RT-PCR of the TCR CDR3, the HTBI primer set was used.

This chain joins TRBV28 and TRBJ1-5; possibly TRBD1 for D (5 bases). The sample consisted of peripheral blood mononuclear cells (PBMCs), taken at new diagnosis, from a patient treated with antithyroid drugs. This sequence was found in a young woman with Graves disease. The CDR3 here is CASSLFDAGGQHF. CDR3 nucleotide sequence: TGTGCCAGCAGTTTATTCGACGCGGGGGGCCAGCATTTT.